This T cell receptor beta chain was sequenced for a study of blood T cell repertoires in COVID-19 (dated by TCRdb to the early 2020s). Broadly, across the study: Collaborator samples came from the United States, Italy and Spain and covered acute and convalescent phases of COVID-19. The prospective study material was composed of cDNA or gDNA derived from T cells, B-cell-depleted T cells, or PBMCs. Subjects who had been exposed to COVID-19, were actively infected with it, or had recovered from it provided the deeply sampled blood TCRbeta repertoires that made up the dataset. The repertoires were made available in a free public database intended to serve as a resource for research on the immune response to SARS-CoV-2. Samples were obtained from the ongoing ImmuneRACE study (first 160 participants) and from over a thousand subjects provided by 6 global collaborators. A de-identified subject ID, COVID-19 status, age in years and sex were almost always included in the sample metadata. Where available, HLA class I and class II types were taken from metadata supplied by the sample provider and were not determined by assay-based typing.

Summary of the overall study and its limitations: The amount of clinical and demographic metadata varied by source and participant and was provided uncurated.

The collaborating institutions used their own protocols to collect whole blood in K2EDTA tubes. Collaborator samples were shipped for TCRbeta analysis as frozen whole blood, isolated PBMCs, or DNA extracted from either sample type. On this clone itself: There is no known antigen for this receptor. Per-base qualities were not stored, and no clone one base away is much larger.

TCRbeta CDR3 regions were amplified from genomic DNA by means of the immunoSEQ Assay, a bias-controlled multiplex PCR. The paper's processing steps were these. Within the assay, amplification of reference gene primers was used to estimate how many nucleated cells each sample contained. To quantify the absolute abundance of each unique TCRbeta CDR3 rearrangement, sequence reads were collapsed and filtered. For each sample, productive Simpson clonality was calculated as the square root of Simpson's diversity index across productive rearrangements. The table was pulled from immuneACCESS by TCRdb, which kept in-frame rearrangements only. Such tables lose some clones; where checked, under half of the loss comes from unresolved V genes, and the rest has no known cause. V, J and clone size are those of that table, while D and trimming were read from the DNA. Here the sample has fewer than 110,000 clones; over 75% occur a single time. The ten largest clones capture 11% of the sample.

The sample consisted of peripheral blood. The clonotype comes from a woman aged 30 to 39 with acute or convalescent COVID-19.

This receptor carries the CDR3 CASSYSGSNSPLHF. The nucleotides read TGTGCCAGCAGTTACTCGGGCAGTAATTCACCCCTCCACTTT. The chain joins TRBV6-5 to TRBJ1-6; a confident D gene designation cannot be given. CDR1 MNHEY and CDR2 SVGAGI were looked up in the germline V gene. From the cysteine up to the phenylalanine, the CDR3 has a length of 14 residues. CDR3 DNA is the only sequence kept; it has 42 bases, read in frame from the first base. Between the V and J ends, shortened by 0 bases and 6 bases respectively, the junction contains 6 bases.